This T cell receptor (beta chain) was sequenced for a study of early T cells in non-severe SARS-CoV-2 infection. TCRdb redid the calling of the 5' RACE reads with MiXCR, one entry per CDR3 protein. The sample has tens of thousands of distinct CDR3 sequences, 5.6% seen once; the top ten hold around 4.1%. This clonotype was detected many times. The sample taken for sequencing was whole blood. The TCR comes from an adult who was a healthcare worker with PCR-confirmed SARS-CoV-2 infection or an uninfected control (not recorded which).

CDR3 residues: CASSVGDEQFF. The CDR3 nucleotides are TGTGCCAGCAGCGTAGGTGATGAGCAGTTCTTC. The rearrangement links TRBV9 to TRBJ2-1; no clear D. There are 11 residues in the CDR3. Germline CDR1 reads SGDLS; CDR2 reads YYNGEE. Deletions cut 0 bases from V and 8 bases from J, with 3 bases between.